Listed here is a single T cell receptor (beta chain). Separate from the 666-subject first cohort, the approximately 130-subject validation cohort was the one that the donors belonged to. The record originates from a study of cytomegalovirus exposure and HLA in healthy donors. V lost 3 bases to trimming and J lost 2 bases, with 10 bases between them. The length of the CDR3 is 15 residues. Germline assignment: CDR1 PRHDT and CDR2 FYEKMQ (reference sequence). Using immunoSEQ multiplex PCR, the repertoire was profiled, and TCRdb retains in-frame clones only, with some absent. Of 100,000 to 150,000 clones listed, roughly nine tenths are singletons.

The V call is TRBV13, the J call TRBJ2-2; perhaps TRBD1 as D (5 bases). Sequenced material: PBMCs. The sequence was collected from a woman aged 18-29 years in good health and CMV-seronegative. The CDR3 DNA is TGTGCCAGCAGCTTCAGGGCCCAAAACACCGGGGAGCTGTTTTTT. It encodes CASSFRAQNTGELFF.